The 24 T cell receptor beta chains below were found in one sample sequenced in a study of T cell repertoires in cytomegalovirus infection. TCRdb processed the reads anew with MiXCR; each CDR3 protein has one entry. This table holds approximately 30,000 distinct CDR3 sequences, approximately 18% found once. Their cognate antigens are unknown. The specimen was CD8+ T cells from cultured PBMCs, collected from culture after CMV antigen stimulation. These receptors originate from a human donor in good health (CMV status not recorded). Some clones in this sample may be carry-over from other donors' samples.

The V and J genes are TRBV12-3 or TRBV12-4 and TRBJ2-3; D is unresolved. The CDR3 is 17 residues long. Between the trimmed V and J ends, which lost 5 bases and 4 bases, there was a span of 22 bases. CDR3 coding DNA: TGTGCCAGCAGTCCGACCCCTGGGCAGTATCGGGCAGATACGCAGTATTTT. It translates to CASSPTPGQYRADTQYF.

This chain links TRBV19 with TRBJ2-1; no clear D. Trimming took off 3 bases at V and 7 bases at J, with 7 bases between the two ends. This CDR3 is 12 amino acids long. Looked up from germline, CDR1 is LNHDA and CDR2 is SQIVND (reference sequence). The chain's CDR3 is CASSMTRNEQFF. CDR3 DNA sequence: TGTGCCAGTAGTATGACCAGGAATGAGCAGTTCTTC.

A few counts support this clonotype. In DNA form, the CDR3 reads TGTGCCAGCAGCCAAGACTGGAAAAGGACCTACGAGCAGTACTTC. This translates into CASSQDWKRTYEQYF. This rearrangement joins TRBV14 to TRBJ2-7; D is uncertain. The CDR3 runs to 15 residues. The germline CDR1 and CDR2 sequences are SGHDN and FVKESK. V was pared by 0 bases and J by 2 bases, with 11 bases between.

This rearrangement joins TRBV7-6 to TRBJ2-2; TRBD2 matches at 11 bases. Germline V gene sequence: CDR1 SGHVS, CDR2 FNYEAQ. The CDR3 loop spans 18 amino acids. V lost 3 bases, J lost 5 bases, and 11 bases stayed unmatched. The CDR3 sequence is CASSFYPGLADITGELFF. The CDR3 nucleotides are TGTGCCAGCAGCTTCTACCCGGGACTAGCGGACATTACCGGGGAGCTGTTTTTT.

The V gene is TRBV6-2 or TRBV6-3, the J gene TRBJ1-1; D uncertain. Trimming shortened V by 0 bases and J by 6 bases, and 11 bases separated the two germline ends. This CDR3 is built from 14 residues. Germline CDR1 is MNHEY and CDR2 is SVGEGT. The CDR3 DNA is TGTGCCAGCAGTTACTCGTCCGCTAGCGCTGAAGCTTTCTTT. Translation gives CASSYSSASAEAFF.

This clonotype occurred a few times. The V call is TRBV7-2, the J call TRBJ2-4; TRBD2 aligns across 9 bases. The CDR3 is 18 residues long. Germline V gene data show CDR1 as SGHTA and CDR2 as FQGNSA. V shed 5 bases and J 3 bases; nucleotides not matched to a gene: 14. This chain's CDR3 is CASSPRGDGSGSKNIQYF. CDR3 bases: TGTGCCAGCAGCCCGAGGGGTGATGGTAGCGGGAGCAAAAACATTCAGTACTTC.

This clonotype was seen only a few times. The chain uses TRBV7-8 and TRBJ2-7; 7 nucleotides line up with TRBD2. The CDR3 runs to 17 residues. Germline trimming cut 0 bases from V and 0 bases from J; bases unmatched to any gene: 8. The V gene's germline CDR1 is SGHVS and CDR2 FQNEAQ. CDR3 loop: CASSLAGVGEGSYEQYF. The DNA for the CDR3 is TGTGCCAGCAGCTTAGCAGGCGTGGGGGAGGGCTCCTACGAGCAGTACTTC.

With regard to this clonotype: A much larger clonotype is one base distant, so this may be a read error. The CDR3 protein is CASNVERSYNEQFF. The CDR3 DNA reads TGTGCCAGCAATGTGGAACGGTCCTACAATGAGCAGTTCTTC. V gene TRBV6-4 combines with J gene TRBJ2-1; D is undetermined. The CDR3 sequence is 14 residues long. The germline V and J ends were trimmed by 7 bases and 1 base, with 11 bases remaining between them. CDR1 MRHNA and CDR2 SNTAGT come from the germline V gene.

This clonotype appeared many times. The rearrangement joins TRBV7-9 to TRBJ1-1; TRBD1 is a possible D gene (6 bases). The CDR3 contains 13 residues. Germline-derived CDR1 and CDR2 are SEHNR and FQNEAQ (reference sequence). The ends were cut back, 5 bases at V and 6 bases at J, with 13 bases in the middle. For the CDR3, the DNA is TGTGCCAGCAGCACGGACAGAGTCGCTGAAGCTTTCTTT. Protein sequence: CASSTDRVAEAFF.

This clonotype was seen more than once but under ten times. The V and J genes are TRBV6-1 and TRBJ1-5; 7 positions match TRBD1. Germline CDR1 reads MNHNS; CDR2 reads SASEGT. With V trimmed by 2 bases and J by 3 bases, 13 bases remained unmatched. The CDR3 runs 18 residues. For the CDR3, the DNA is TGTGCCAGCAGTGAAAGGGTCGGGGCAGGGGGTACCAATCAGCCCCAGCATTTT. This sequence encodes CASSERVGAGGTNQPQHF.

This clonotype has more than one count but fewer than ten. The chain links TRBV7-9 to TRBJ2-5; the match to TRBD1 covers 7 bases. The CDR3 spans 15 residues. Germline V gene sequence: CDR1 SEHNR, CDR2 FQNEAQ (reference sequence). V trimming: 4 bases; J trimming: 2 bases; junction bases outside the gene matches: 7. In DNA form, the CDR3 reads TGTGCCAGCAGCTCCAACCCGGGACAGCAAGAGACCCAGTACTTC. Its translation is CASSSNPGQQETQYF.

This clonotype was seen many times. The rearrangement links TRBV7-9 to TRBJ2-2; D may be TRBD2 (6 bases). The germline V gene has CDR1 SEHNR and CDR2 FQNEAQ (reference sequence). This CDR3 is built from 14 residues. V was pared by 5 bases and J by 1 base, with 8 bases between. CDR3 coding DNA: TGTGCCAGCAGCCCAGCGGGGAACACCGGGGAGCTGTTTTTT. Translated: CASSPAGNTGELFF.

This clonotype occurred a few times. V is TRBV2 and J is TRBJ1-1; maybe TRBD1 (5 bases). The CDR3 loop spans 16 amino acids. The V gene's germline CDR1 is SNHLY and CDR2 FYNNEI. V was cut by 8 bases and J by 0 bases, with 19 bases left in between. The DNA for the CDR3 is TGTGCCAGCTGGGAGACACCGGGACGTTTGAACACTGAAGCTTTCTTT. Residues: CASWETPGRLNTEAFF.

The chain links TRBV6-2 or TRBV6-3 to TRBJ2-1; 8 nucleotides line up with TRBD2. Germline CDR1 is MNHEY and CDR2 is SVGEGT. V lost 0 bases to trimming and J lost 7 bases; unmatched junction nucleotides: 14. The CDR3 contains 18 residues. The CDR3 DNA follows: TGTGCCAGCAGTTACTCGATCCACCCGGGAGGGCCGCGTAATGAGCAGTTCTTC. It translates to CASSYSIHPGGPRNEQFF.

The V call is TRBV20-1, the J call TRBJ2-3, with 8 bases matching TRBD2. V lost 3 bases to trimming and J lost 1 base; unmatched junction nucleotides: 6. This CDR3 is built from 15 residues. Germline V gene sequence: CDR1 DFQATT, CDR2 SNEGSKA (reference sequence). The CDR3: CSASPGLAGTDTQYF. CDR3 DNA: TGCAGTGCTAGCCCCGGACTAGCAGGCACAGATACGCAGTATTTT.

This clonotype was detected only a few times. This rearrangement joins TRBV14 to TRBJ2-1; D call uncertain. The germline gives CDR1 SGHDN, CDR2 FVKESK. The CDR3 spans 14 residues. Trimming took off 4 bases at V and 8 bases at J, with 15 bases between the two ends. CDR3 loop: CASSRAPRGDEQFF. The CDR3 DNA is TGTGCCAGCAGCCGAGCCCCCCGTGGTGATGAGCAGTTCTTC.

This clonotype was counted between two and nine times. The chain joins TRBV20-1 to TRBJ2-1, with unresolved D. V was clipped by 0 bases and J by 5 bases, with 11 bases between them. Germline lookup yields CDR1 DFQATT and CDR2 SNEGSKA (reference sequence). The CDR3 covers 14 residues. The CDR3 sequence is CSAREPSSHNEQFF. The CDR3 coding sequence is TGCAGTGCTAGAGAGCCTAGTAGCCACAATGAGCAGTTCTTC.

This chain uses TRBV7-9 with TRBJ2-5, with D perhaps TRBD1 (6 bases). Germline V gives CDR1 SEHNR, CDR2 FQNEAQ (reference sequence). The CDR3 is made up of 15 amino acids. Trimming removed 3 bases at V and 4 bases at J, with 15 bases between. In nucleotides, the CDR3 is TGTGCCAGCAGCTTCCCCGACAGGTCGGGAGAGACCCAGTACTTC. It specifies CASSFPDRSGETQYF.

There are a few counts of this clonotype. CDR3 in amino acids: CASSLNRDNSPLHF. CDR3 coding DNA: TGTGCCAGCAGTTTGAACAGGGACAATTCACCCCTCCACTTT. This chain joins TRBV12-3 or TRBV12-4 and TRBJ1-6, with D possibly TRBD1 on 6 matching bases. V dropped 3 bases and J dropped 7 bases, with 10 bases sitting between them. The CDR3 runs 14 residues.

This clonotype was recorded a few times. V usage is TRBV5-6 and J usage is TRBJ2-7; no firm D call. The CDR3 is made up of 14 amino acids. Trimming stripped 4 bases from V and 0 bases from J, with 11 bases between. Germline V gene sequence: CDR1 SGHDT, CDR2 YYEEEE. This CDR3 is CASSHRPDSYEQYF. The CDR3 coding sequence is TGTGCCAGCAGCCACCGACCCGACTCCTACGAGCAGTACTTC.

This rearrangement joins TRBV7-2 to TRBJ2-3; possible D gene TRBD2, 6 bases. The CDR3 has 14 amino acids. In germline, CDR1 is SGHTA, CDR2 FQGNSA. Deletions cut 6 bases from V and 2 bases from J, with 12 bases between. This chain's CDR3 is CASSTAGLTDTQYF. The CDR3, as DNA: TGTGCCAGCAGTACCGCGGGGCTCACAGATACGCAGTATTTT.

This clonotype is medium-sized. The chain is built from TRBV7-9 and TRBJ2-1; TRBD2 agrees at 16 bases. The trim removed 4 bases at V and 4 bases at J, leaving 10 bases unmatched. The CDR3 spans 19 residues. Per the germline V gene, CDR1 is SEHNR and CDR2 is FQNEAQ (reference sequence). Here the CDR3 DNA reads TGTGCCAGCAGCTCGAGCATGGGACTAGCGGGGGGGCTGTACAATGAGCAGTTCTTC. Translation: CASSSSMGLAGGLYNEQFF.

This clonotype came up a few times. The CDR3 region has the DNA TGTGCCATCAGCACGGACGGTGGGGCCAACTATGGCTACACCTTC. Encoded protein: CAISTDGGANYGYTF. The V and J genes are TRBV10-3 and TRBJ1-2; D perhaps matches TRBD1 (5 bases). Germline CDR1 ENHRY, CDR2 SYGVKD. The CDR3 consists of 15 residues. V lost 6 bases and J 2 bases, leaving 16 bases between the germline ends.

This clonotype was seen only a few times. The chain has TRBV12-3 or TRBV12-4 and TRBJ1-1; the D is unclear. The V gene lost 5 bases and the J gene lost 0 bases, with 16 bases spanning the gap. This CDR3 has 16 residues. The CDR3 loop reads CASSPPPGAMNTEAFF. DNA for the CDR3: TGTGCCAGCAGTCCACCCCCAGGAGCCATGAACACTGAAGCTTTCTTT.